This T cell receptor (beta chain) came from a study of T-cell memory formation after mild COVID-19. Germline CDR1 is SGDLS and CDR2 is YYNGEE. V lost 0 bases to trimming and J lost 6 bases, with 9 bases between them. There are 14 residues in the CDR3. This clonotype was counted between two and nine times. TCRdb used MiXCR to reprocess the 5' RACE reads, holding one entry per CDR3 protein. The table lists around 530,000 distinct CDR3 sequences, about 20% of them singletons. The sequence was collected from an adult woman who had mild COVID-19 (a few samples of this study predate the infection). Cell type and time point are not known. The source material was PBMCs or a T cell subset sorted from them (not recorded which). The chain joins TRBV9 to TRBJ2-2; the D gene is possibly TRBD1 (5 bases). The DNA of the CDR3 is TGTGCCAGCAGCGTAGTAGGGGATTCCGGGGAGCTGTTTTTT. It encodes CASSVVGDSGELFF.